The 12 T cell receptor beta chains presented below share a single source sample, sequenced in a study of OX40 agonist ivuxolimab in advanced cancers. The protocol was immunoSEQ multiplex PCR, while the TCRdb copy is restricted to in-frame clones and leaves out a portion. The sample has 60,000 or so clones; approximately 87% are singletons. The sample consisted of CD4+ or CD8+ T cells sorted from blood, taken in a trial of the OX40 agonist ivuxolimab. These receptors came from an adult with an advanced solid tumor such as melanoma, head and neck, liver or kidney cancer.

The chain uses TRBV19 and TRBJ2-1, with D perhaps matching TRBD1 or TRBD2 (7 bases each). Trimming took 5 bases from V and 10 from J, leaving 18 bases between them. CDR3 length: 14 residues. From germline, CDR1 is LNHDA and CDR2 SQIVND (reference sequence). The CDR3 reads CASSRGGGGTEQFF. CDR3 nucleotide sequence: TGTGCCAGTAGTCGCGGGGGAGGGGGCACGGAGCAGTTCTTC.

The rearrangement uses TRBV1 and TRBJ1-1; the D segment call TRBD1 is taken from the table without a DNA check. TRBV1 is labeled a pseudogene. CDR3 length equals 16 residues. CDR3 loop: CTSSQEGDRDYTEAFF. The CDR3 region has the DNA TGCACCAGCAGCCAAGAGGGCGACAGGGATTACACTGAAGCTTTCTTT.

The genes are TRBV9 and TRBJ2-7; 7 positions agree with TRBD1. J was trimmed by 4 bases and V by 3 bases; bases with no gene match: 16. Germline values: CDR1 SGDLS, CDR2 YYNGEE. The CDR3 sequence is 17 residues long. In DNA, the CDR3 is TGTGCCAGCAGCGCCTACAGGGGACCCCTATCTCCATACGAGCAGTACTTC. Translated, it gives CASSAYRGPLSPYEQYF.

This chain links TRBV6-1 with TRBJ2-7; TRBD1 aligns across 7 bases. After removal of 4 bases from V and 6 bases from J, the junction contained 6 bases not matched to a gene. Germline V lookup: CDR1 MNHNS, CDR2 SASEGT. This CDR3 region has 13 residues. This CDR3 is CASSGQGVGEQYF. CDR3 in DNA: TGTGCCAGCAGTGGGCAGGGGGTTGGCGAGCAGTACTTC.

This chain uses TRBV6-5 with TRBJ1-2, with 10 bases fitting TRBD1. This CDR3 has 15 residues. Germline loops: CDR1 MNHEY, CDR2 SVGAGI. Trimming removed 5 bases from V and 8 bases from J; junction bases left unmatched: 11. The DNA for the CDR3 is TGTGCCAGCAGTCCCCTCCCGGGGACAGGGGAGGGCTACACCTTC. Its protein product is CASSPLPGTGEGYTF.

The chain employs TRBV10-3 and TRBJ2-5; D remains ambiguous. Trimming cost V 4 bases and J 0 bases, with 9 bases left between them. The germline V gene encodes CDR1 ENHRY and CDR2 SYGVKD. This CDR3 is 14 amino acids long. The CDR3 DNA sequence: TGTGCCATCAGTGGACACGCTAACCAAGAGACCCAGTACTTC. It translates to CAISGHANQETQYF.

The J gene is TRBJ1-2, the V gene TRBV28; D may be TRBD1 (5 bases). Germline V gene sequence: CDR1 MDHEN, CDR2 SYDVKM. The V and J ends lost 6 bases and 8 bases respectively, with 13 bases between them. The CDR3 is 12 residues long. CDR3 protein: CASSSGTQGYTF. The CDR3 DNA reads TGTGCCAGCAGCTCAGGGACCCAAGGCTACACCTTC.

The J gene is TRBJ2-2, the V gene TRBV6-6, with 8 bases identical to TRBD1. V lost 5 bases to trimming and J lost 6 bases; unmatched junction nucleotides: 5. Germline CDR1 is MNHNY and CDR2 is SVGAGI (reference sequence). The CDR3 spans 14 residues. The CDR3 DNA sequence: TGTGCCAGCAGTCCAAGGACAGGGCCCGGGGAGCTGTTTTTT. Its protein is CASSPRTGPGELFF.

The rearrangement joins TRBV5-1 to TRBJ2-1; the match to TRBD1 covers 7 bases. V lost 4 bases and J lost 7; bases outside the gene matches: 8. The CDR3 has 14 amino acids. The germline gives CDR1 SGHRS, CDR2 YFSETQ. DNA for the CDR3: TGCGCCAGCAGCCAGGGGCAACAGGGGAATGAGCAGTTCTTC. It is translated as CASSQGQQGNEQFF. Together with reference TRBV5-1 and TRBJ2-1, the CDR3 gives the full variable domain: KAGVTQTPRYLIKTRGQQVTLSCSPISGHRSVSWYQQTPGQGLQFLFEYFSETQRNKGNFPGRFSGRQFSNSRSEMNVSTLELGDSALYLCASSQGQQGNEQFFGPGTRLTVL.

The chain carries TRBV19 and TRBJ2-5, with 7 bases fitting TRBD2. The length of the CDR3 is 15 residues. Unmatched junction bases numbered 8, after V lost 3 bases and J lost 4 bases. Germline V lookup: CDR1 LNHDA, CDR2 SQIVND (reference sequence). The CDR3 here is CASSMSGIRRETQYF. For the CDR3, the DNA is TGTGCCAGTAGTATGAGCGGGATTAGACGAGAGACCCAGTACTTC.

The rearrangement links TRBV11-3 to TRBJ2-3; D possibly matches TRBD1 or TRBD2 (7 bases each). This CDR3 spans 16 amino acids. V shed 7 bases and J shed 4 bases, with 21 bases lying between them. CDR1 is SGHNT, CDR2 YENEEA, per germline. This CDR3 reads CASTRARGGSADTQYF. Here the CDR3 DNA reads TGTGCCAGCACCCGCGCCAGGGGGGGATCGGCAGATACGCAGTATTTT.

This clone was seen more than once but under ten times. The rearrangement links TRBV7-3 to TRBJ1-1, with no clear D. Per the germline V gene, CDR1 is SGHTA and CDR2 is FQGTGA. The germline V and J ends were trimmed by 5 bases and 3 bases, with 16 bases remaining between them. This CDR3 is built from 15 residues. CDR3: CASSPNGRLDTEAFF. In DNA, the CDR3 is TGTGCCAGCAGCCCCAACGGCCGTCTGGACACTGAAGCTTTCTTT.